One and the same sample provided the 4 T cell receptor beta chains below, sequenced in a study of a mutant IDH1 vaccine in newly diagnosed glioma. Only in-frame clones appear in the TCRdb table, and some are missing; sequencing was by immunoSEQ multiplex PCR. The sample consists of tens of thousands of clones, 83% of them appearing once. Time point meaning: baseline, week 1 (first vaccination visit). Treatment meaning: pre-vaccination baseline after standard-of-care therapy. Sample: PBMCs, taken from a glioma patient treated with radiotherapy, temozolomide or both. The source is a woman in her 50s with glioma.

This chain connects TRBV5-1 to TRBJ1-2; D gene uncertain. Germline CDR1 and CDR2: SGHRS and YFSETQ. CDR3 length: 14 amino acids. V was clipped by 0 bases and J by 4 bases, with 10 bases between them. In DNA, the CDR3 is TGCGCCAGCAGCTTGGGGGCGGCAGTCTATGGCTACACCTTC. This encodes CASSLGAAVYGYTF.

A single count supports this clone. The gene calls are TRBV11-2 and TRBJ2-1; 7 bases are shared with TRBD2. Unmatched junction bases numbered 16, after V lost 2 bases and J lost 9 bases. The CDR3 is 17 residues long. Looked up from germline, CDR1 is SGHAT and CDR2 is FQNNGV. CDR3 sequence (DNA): TGTGCCAGCAGCTTAACCTCAGGACTCCGGGGGGAGGGTGAGCAGTTCTTC. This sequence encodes CASSLTSGLRGEGEQFF.

The CDR3 sequence: CASSQTKDRAYEAFF. CDR3 bases: TGTGCCAGCAGCCAAACCAAGGACAGGGCGTATGAAGCTTTCTTT. The chain joins TRBV4-2 to TRBJ1-1; TRBD1 matches 8 bases. The V and J ends lost 2 bases and 7 bases, in that order; junction bases with no gene match: 9. Germline loops: CDR1 LGHNA, CDR2 YNFKEQ. The CDR3 is 15 amino acids.

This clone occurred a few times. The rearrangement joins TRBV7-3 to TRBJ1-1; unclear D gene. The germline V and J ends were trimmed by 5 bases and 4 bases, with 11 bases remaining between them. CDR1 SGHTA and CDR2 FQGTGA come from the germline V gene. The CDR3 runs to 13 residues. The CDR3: CASSANAGTEAFF. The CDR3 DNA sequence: TGTGCCAGCAGCGCCAATGCGGGCACTGAAGCTTTCTTT.